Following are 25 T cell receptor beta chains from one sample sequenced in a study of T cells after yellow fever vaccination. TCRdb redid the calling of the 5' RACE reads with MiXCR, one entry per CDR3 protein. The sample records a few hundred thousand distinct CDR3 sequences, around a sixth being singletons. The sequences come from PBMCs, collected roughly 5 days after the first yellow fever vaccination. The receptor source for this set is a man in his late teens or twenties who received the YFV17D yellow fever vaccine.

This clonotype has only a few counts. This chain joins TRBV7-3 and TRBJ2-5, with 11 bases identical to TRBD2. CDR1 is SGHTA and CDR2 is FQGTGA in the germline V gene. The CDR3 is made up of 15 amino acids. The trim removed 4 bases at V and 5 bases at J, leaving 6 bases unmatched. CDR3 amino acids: CASSYGTSGRETQYF. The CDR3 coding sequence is TGTGCCAGCAGCTACGGGACTAGCGGCCGGGAGACCCAGTACTTC.

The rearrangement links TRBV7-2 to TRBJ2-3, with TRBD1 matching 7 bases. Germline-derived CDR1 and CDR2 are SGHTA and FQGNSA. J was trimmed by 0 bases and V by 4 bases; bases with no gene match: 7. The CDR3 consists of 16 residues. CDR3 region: CASSSRGGASTDTQYF. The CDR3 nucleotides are TGTGCCAGCAGCTCCCGAGGGGGCGCGAGCACAGATACGCAGTATTTT.

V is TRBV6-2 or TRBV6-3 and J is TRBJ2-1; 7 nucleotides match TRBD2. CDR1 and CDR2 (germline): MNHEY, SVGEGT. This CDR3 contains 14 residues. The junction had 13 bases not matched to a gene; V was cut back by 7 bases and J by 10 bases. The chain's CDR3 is CASTSGAWGGEQFF. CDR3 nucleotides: TGTGCCAGCACCTCCGGGGCGTGGGGAGGGGAGCAGTTCTTC.

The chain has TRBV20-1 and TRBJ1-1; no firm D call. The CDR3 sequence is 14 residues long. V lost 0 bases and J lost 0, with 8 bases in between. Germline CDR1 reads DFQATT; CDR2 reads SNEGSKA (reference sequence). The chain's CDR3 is CSARDPRMNTEAFF. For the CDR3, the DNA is TGCAGTGCTAGAGACCCTCGAATGAACACTGAAGCTTTCTTT.

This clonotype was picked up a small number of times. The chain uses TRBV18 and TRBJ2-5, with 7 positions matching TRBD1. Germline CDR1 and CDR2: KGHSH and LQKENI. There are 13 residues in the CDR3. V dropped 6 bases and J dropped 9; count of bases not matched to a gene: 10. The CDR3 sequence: CASSGQAQGAQYF. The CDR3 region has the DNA TGTGCCAGCTCTGGACAGGCCCAAGGGGCCCAGTACTTC.

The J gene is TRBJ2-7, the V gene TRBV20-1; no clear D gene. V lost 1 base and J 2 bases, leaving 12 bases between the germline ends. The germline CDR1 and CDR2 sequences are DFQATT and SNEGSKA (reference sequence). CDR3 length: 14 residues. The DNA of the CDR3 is TGCAGTGCTAGAGTTTTGGATAGAGCCTACGAGCAGTACTTC. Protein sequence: CSARVLDRAYEQYF.

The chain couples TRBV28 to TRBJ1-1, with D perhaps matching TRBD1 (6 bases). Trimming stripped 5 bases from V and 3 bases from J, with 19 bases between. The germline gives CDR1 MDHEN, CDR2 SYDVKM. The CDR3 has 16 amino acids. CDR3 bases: TGTGCCAGCAGTCCCCAAGGGGGGCGGAGGGACACTGAAGCTTTCTTT. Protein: CASSPQGGRRDTEAFF.

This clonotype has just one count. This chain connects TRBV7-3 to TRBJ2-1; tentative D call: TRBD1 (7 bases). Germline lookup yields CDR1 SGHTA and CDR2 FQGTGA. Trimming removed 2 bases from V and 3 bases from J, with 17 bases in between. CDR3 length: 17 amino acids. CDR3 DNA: TGTGCCAGCAGCTTATTCGGGGGACAGTCCGGCTACAATGAGCAGTTCTTC. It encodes CASSLFGGQSGYNEQFF.

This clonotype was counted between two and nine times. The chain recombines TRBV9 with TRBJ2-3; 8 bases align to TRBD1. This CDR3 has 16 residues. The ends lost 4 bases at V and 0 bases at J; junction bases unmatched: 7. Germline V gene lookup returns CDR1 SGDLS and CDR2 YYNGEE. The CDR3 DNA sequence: TGTGCCAGCAGCCCGCGGACAGGGTTAAGCACAGATACGCAGTATTTT. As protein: CASSPRTGLSTDTQYF.

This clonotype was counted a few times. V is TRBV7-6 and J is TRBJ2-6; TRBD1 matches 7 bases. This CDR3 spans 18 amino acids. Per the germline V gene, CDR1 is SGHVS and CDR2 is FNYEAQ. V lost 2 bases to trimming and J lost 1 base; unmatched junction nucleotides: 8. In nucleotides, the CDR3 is TGTGCCAGCAGCTTACCGGCCCAGGGGGTGTCTGGGGCCAACGTCCTGACTTTC. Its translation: CASSLPAQGVSGANVLTF.

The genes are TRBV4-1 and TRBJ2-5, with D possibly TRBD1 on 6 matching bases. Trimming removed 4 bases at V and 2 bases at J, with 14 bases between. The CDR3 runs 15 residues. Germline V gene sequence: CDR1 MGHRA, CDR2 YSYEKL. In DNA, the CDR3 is TGCGCCAGCAGCCCACTACAGGGTAGGCAAGAGACCCAGTACTTC. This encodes CASSPLQGRQETQYF.

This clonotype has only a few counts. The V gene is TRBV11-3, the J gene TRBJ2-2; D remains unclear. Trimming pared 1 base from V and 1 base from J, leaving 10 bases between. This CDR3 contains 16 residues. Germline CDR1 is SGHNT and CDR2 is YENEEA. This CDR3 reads CASSLAGRENTGELFF. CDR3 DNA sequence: TGTGCCAGCAGCTTAGCGGGCCGAGAGAACACCGGGGAGCTGTTTTTT.

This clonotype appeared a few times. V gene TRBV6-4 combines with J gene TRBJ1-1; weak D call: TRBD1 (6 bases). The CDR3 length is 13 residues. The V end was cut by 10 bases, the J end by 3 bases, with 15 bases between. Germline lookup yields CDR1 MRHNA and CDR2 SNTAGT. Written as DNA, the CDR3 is TGTGCCACCCACCGGGACATATACACTGAAGCTTTCTTT. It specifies CATHRDIYTEAFF.

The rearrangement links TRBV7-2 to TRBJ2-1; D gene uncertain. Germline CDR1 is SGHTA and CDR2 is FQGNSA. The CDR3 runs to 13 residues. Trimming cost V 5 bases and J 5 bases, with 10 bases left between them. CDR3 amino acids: CASSLPENNEQFF. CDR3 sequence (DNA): TGTGCCAGCAGCCTCCCCGAGAACAATGAGCAGTTCTTC.

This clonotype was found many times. CDR3 sequence: CASSPTRGTGNTIYF. CDR3 bases: TGTGCCAGCTCACCAACCCGAGGGACTGGAAACACCATATATTTT. The rearrangement uses TRBV18 and TRBJ1-3; D is unresolved. In germline, CDR1 is KGHSH, CDR2 LQKENI. The CDR3 contains 15 residues. The germline V and J ends were trimmed by 2 bases and 2 bases, with 10 bases remaining between them.

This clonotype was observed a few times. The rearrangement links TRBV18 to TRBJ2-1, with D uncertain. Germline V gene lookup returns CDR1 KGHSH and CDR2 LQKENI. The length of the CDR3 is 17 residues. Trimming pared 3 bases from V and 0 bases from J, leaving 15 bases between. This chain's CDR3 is CASSPFEGLSSYNEQFF. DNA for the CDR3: TGTGCCAGCTCACCCTTTGAAGGGCTAAGCTCCTACAATGAGCAGTTCTTC.

CDR3 region: CASSQDLGNYGYTF. CDR3 DNA sequence: TGTGCCAGCAGCCAAGATTTGGGGAACTATGGCTACACCTTC. The J gene is TRBJ1-2, the V gene TRBV4-2; the D is unclear. Germline values: CDR1 LGHNA, CDR2 YNFKEQ. V gave up 0 bases and J gave up 2 bases, with 7 bases separating them. This CDR3 comprises 14 residues.

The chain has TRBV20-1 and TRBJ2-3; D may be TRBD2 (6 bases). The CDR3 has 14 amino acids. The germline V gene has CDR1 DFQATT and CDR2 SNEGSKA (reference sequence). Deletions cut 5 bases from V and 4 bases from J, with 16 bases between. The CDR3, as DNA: TGCAGTGCTCCTCGACTAGTTCAGGCAGATACGCAGTATTTT. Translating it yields CSAPRLVQADTQYF.

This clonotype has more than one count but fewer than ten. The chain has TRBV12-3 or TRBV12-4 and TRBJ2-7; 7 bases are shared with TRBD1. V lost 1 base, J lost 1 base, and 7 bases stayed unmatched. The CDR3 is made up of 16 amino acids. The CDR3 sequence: CASSLEGAVPSYEQYF. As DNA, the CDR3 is TGTGCCAGCAGTTTAGAGGGGGCCGTCCCTTCCTACGAGCAGTACTTC.

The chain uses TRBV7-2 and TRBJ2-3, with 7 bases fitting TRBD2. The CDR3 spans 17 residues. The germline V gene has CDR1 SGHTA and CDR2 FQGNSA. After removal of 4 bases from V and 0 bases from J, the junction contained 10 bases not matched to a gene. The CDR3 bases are TGTGCCAGCAGCTCTCCCGTTGGGGGGGGGAGCACAGATACGCAGTATTTT. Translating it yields CASSSPVGGGSTDTQYF.

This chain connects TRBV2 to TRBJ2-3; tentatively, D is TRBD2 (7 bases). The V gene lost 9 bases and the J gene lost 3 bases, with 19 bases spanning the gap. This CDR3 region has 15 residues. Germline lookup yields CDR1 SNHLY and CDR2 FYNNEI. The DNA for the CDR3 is TGTGCCAGAAGGACGGGGGGCCCTGATACAGATACGCAGTATTTT. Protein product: CARRTGGPDTDTQYF. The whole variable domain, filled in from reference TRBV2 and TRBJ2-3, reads EPEVTQTPSHQVTQMGQEVILRCVPISNHLYFYWYRQILGQKVEFLVSFYNNEISEKSEIFDDQFSVERPDGSNFTLKIRSTKLEDSAMYFCARRTGGPDTDTQYFGPGTRLTVL.

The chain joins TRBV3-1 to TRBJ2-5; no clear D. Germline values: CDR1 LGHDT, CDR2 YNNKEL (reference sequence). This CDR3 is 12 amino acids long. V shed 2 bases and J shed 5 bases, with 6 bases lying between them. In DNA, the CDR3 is TGTGCCAGCAGCCAACCCAGGGAGACCCAGTACTTC. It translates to CASSQPRETQYF.

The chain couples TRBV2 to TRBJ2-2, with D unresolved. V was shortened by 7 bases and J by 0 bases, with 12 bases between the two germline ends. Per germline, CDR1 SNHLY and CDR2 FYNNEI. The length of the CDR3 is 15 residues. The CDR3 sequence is CASTKERANTGELFF. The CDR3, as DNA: TGTGCCAGCACTAAGGAAAGAGCGAACACCGGGGAGCTGTTTTTT.

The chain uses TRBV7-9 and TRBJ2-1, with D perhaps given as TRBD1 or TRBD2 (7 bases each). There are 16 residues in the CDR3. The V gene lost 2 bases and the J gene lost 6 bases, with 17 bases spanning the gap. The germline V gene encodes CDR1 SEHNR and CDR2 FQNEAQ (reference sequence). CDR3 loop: CASSLRGDRPFNEQFF. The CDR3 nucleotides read TGTGCCAGCAGCTTACGGGGGGACAGACCTTTCAATGAGCAGTTCTTC.

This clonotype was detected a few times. The CDR3 region is CASSLSPGPYEQFF. As DNA, the CDR3 is TGTGCCAGCAGCTTGAGTCCAGGGCCCTACGAGCAGTTCTTC. The chain couples TRBV5-5 to TRBJ2-1; a possible D gene is TRBD1 (5 bases). The CDR3 is made up of 14 amino acids. V was clipped by 1 base and J by 10 bases, with 15 bases between them. The germline gives CDR1 SGHKS, CDR2 YYEKEE (reference sequence).